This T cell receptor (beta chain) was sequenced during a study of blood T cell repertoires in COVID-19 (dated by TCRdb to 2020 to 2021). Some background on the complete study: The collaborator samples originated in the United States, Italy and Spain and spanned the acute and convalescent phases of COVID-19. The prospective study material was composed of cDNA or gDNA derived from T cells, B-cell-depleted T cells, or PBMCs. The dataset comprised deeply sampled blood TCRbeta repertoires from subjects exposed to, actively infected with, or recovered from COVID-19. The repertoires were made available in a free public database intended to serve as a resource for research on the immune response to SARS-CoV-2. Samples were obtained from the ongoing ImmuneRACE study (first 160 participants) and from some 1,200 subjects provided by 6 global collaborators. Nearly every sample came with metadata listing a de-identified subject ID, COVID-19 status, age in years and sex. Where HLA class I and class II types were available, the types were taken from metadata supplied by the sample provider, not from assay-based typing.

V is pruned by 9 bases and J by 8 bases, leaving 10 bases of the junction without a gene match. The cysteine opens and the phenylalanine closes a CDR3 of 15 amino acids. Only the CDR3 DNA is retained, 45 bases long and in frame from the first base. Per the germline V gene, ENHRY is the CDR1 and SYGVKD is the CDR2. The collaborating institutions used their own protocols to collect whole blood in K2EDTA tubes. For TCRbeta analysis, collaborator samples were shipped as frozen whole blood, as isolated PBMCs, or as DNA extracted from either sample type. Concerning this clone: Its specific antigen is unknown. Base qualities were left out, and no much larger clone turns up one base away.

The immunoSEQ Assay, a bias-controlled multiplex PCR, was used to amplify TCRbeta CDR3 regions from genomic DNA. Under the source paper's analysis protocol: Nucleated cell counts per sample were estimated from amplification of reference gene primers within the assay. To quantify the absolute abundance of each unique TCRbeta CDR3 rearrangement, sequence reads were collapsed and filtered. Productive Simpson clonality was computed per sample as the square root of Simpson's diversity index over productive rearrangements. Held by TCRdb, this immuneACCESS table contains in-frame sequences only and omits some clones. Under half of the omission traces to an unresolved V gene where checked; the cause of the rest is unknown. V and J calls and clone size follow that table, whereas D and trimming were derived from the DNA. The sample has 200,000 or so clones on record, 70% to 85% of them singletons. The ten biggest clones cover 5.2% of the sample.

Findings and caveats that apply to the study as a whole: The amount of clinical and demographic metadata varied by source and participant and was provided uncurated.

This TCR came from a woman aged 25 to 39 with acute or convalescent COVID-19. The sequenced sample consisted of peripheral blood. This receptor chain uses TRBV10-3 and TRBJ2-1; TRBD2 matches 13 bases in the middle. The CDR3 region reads CAIAGTSGKGDEQFF. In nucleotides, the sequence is TGTGCCATTGCCGGGACTAGCGGGAAGGGGGATGAGCAGTTCTTC.